This TCR beta chain came from a study of blood T cell repertoires in COVID-19. Libraries were prepared by immunoSEQ multiplex PCR; TCRdb keeps only in-frame clonotypes and omits some of them. The sample has about 71,000 clones, approximately 85% seen once; the top ten hold 5.1%. Sequenced sample: peripheral blood. The receptor was isolated from a man aged 80 or over with acute or convalescent COVID-19.

The CDR3 bases are TGCGCCAGCAGTGAGTCGCAGGGTAATCGCGAGCAGTACTTC. It specifies CASSESQGNREQYF. The chain recombines TRBV10-1 with TRBJ2-7; a weak D match, TRBD1 (5 bases). The CDR3 has 14 residues. Trimming removed 0 bases from V and 6 bases from J, with 12 bases in between. CDR1 WNHNN and CDR2 SYGVQD come from the germline V gene (reference sequence).